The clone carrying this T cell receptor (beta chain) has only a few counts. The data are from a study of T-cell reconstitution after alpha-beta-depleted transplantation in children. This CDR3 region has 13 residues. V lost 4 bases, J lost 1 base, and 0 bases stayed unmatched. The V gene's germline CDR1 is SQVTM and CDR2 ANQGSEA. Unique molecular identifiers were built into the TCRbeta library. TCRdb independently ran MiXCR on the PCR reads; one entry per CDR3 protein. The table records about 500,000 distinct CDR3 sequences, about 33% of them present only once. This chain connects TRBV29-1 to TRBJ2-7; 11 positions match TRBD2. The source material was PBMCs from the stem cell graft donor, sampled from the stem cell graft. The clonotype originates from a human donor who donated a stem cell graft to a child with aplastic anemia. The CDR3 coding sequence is TGCAGCGTTGGACTAGCGGGGTCCTACGAGCAGTACTTC. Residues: CSVGLAGSYEQYF.